This T cell receptor beta chain is from a study of blood T cell repertoires in COVID-19. TCRdb's table, derived via immunoSEQ multiplex PCR, lists solely in-frame clones and lacks some. Of over 200,000 clones listed, 70% to 85% are singletons. Losses at the gene ends were 4 bases for V and 4 bases for J; bases not matched to a gene: 13. CDR1 is MNHEY, CDR2 SMNVEV, per germline (reference sequence). The CDR3 is 18 residues long. The specimen was PBMCs or T cells enriched from blood (not recorded which). This clonotype was obtained from a man aged 35-49 years who had recovered from COVID-19. The chain recombines TRBV27 with TRBJ2-5, with TRBD2 matching over 12 bases. CDR3 sequence (DNA): TGTGCCAGCAGTTCCATCTACCTAGCGGGGGGGGCCGTAGAGACCCAGTACTTC. Protein sequence: CASSSIYLAGGAVETQYF.